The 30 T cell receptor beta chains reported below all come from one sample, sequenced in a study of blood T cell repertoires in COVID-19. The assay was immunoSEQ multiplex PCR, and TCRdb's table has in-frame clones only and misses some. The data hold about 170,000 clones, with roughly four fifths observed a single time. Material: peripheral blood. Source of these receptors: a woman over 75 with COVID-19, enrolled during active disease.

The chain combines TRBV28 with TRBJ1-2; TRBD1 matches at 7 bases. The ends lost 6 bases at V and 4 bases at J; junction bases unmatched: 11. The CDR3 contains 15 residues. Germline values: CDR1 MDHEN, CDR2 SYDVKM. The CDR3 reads CASSPDPGGRYGYTF. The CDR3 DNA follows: TGTGCCAGCAGCCCAGACCCAGGGGGTCGCTATGGCTACACCTTC.

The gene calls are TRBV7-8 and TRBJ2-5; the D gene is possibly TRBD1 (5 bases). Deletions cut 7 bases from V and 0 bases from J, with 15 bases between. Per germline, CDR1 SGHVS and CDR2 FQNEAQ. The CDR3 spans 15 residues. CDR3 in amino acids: CASIVRVGYQETQYF. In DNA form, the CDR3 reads TGTGCCAGCATCGTCAGGGTTGGGTACCAAGAGACCCAGTACTTC.

This CDR3 is CASSFLGQGTGEQYF. The CDR3 nucleotides read TGTGCCAGCAGCTTTTTGGGACAGGGAACGGGCGAGCAGTACTTC. The genes are TRBV7-9 and TRBJ2-7; 9 bases line up with TRBD1. Germline values: CDR1 SEHNR, CDR2 FQNEAQ (reference sequence). After removal of 3 bases from V and 6 bases from J, the junction contained 9 bases not matched to a gene. The CDR3 spans 15 residues.

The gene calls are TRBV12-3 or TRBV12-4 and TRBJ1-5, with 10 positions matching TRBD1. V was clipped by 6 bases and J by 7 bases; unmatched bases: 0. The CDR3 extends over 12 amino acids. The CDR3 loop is CASRTGGQPQHF. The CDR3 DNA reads TGTGCCAGCAGGACAGGGGGCCAGCCCCAGCATTTT.

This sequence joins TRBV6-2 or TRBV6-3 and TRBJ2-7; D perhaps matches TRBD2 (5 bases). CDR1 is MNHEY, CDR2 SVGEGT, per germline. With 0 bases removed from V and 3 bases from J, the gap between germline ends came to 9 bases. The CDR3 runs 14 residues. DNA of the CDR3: TGTGCCAGCAGTTACTCATGGACTTTCTACGAGCAGTACTTC. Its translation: CASSYSWTFYEQYF.

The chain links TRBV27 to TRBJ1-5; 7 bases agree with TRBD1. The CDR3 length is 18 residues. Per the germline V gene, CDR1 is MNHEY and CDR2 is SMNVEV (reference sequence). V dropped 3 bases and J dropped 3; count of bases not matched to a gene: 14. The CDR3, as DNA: TGTGCCAGCAGTTTTTACACAACAGGGGACTTATTCAATCAGCCCCAGCATTTT. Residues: CASSFYTTGDLFNQPQHF.

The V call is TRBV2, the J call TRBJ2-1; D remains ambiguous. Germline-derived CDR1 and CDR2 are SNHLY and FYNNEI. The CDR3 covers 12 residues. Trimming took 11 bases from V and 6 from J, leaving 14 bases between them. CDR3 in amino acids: CASQSLVNEQFF. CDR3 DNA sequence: TGTGCCTCTCAGAGTCTAGTCAATGAGCAGTTCTTC.

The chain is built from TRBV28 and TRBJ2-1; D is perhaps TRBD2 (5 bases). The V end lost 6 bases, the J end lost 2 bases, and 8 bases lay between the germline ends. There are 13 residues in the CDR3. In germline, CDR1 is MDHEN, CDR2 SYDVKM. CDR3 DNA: TGTGCCAGCAGCGGGATGGCCTACAATGAGCAGTTCTTC. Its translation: CASSGMAYNEQFF. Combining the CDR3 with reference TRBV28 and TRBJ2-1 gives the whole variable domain DVKVTQSSRYLVKRTGEKVFLECVQDMDHENMFWYRQDPGLGLRLIYFSYDVKMKEKGDIPEGYSVSREKKERFSLILESASTNQTSMYLCASSGMAYNEQFFGPGTRLTVL.

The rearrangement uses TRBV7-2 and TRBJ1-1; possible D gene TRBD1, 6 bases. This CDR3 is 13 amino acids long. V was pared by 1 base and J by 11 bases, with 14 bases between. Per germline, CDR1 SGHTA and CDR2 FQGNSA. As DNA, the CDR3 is TGTGCCAGCAGCTTAGTTTCAGGGGTGGGGGCTTTCTTT. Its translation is CASSLVSGVGAFF.

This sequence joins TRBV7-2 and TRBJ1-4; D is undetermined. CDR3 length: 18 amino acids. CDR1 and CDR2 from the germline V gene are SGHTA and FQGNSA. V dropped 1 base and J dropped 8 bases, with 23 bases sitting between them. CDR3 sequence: CASSLDRSGIGIGEKLFF. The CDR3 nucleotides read TGTGCCAGCAGCTTAGATCGCTCGGGGATCGGTATTGGCGAAAAACTGTTTTTT.

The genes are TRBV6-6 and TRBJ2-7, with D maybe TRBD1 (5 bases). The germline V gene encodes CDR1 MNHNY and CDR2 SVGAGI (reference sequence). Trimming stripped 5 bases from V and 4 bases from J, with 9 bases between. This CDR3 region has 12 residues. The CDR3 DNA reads TGTGCCAGCAGTCTCAGGGTTTACGAGCAGTACTTC. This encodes CASSLRVYEQYF.

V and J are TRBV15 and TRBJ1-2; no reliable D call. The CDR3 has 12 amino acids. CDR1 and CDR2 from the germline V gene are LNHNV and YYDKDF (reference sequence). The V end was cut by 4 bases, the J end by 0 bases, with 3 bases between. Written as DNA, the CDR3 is TGTGCCACCAGCACAGCTAACTATGGCTACACCTTC. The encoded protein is CATSTANYGYTF.

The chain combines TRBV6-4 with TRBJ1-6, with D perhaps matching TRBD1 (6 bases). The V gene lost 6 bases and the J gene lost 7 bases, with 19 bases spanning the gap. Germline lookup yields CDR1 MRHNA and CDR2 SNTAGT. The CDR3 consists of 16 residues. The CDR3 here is CASRRPLGGHNSPLHF. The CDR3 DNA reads TGTGCCAGCAGGCGCCCCCTCGGGGGGCACAATTCACCCCTCCACTTT.

The CDR3 is CASSIVGRGSWNEQFF. For the CDR3, the DNA is TGTGCCAGTAGTATAGTAGGGAGGGGGTCTTGGAATGAGCAGTTCTTC. This sequence joins TRBV19 and TRBJ2-1, with D perhaps matching TRBD2 (7 bases). CDR3 length: 16 amino acids. The V end lost 1 base, the J end lost 7 bases, and 17 bases lay between the germline ends. Germline assignment: CDR1 LNHDA and CDR2 SQIVND (reference sequence).

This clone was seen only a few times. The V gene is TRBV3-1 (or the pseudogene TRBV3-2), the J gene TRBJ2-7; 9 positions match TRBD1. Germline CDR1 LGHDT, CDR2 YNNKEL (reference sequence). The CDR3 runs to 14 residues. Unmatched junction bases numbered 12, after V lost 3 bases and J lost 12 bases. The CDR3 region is CASSQNSGTGLGYF. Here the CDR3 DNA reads TGTGCCAGCAGCCAGAACTCCGGGACAGGGCTGGGGTACTTC.

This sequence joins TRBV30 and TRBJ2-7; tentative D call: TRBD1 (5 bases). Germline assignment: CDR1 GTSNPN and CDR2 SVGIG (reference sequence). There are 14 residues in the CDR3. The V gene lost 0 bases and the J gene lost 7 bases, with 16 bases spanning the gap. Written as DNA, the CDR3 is TGTGCCTGGAGTGTAGGGGTTCGGCCCCCGGAGCAGTACTTC. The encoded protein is CAWSVGVRPPEQYF.

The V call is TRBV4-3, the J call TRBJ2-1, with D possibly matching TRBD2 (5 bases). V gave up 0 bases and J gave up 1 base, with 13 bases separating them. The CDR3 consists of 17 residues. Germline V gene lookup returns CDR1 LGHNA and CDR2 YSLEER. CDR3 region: CASSQDWPTGSYNEQFF. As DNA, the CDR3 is TGCGCCAGCAGCCAAGATTGGCCCACGGGGTCCTACAATGAGCAGTTCTTC.

For the CDR3, the DNA is TGTGCCAGCAGGAGGAACACTGAAGCTTTCTTT. This codes for CASRRNTEAFF. The chain is built from TRBV3-1 (or the pseudogene TRBV3-2) and TRBJ1-1; no firm D call. This CDR3 spans 11 amino acids. V lost 6 bases and J 1 base, leaving 3 bases between the germline ends. Germline CDR1 reads LGHDT; CDR2 reads YNNKEL (reference sequence).

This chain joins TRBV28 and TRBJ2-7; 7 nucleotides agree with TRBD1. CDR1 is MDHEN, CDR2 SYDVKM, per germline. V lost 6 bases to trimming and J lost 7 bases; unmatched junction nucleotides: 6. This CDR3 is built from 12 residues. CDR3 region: CASRIQGKEQYF. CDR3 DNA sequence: TGTGCCAGCAGAATACAGGGGAAAGAGCAGTACTTC. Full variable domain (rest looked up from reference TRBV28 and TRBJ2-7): DVKVTQSSRYLVKRTGEKVFLECVQDMDHENMFWYRQDPGLGLRLIYFSYDVKMKEKGDIPEGYSVSREKKERFSLILESASTNQTSMYLCASRIQGKEQYFGPGTRLTVT.

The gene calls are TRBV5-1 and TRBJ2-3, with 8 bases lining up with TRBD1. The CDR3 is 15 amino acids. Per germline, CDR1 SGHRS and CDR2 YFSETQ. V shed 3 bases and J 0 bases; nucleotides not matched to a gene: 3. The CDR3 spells CASSSGGRSTDTQYF. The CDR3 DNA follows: TGCGCCAGCAGCTCAGGGGGCAGAAGCACAGATACGCAGTATTTT.

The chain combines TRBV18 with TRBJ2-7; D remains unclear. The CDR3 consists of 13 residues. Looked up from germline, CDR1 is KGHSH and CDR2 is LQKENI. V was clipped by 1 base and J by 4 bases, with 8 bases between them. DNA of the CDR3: TGTGCCAGCTCACCACTAGCCACATACGAGCAGTACTTC. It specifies CASSPLATYEQYF.

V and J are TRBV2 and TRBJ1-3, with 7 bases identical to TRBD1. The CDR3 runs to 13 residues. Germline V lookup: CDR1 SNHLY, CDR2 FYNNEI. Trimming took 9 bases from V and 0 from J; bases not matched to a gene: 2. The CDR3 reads CARGTASGNTIYF. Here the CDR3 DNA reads TGTGCCAGAGGGACAGCCTCTGGAAACACCATATATTTT.

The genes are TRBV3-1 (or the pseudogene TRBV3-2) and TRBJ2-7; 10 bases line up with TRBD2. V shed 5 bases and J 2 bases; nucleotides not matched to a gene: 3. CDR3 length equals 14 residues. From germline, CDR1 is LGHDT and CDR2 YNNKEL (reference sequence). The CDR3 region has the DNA TGTGCCAGCAGCGCTAGCGGGGGTGCCTACGAGCAGTACTTC. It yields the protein CASSASGGAYEQYF.

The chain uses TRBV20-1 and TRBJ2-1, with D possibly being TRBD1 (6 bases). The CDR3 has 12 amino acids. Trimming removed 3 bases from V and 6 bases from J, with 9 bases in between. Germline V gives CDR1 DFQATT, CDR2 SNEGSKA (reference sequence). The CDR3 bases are TGCAGTGCTAGTACAGGGTTCAATGAGCAGTTCTTC. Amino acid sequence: CSASTGFNEQFF.

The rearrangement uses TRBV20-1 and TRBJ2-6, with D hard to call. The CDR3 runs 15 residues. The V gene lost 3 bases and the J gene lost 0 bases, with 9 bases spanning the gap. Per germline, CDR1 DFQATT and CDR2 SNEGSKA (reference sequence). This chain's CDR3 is CSASLSFSGANVLTF. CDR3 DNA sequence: TGCAGTGCTAGTTTAAGCTTCTCTGGGGCCAACGTCCTGACTTTC.

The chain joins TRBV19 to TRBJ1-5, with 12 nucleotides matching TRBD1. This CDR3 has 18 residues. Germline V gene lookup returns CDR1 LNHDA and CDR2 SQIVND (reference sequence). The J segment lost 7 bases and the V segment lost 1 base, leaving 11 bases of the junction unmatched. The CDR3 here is CASSIGGGTGGSGQPQHF. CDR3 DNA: TGTGCCAGTAGTATAGGCGGAGGGACAGGGGGCTCGGGGCAGCCCCAGCATTTT.

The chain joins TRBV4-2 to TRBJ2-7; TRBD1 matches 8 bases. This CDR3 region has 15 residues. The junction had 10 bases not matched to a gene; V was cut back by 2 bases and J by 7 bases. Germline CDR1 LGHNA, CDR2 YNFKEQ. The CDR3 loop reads CASSQPDREAGEQYF. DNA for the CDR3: TGTGCCAGCAGCCAACCGGACAGGGAGGCAGGGGAGCAGTACTTC.

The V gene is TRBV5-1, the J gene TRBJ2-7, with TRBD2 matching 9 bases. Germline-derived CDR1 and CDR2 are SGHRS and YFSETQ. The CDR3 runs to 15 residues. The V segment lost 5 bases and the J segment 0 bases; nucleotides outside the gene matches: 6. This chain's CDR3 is CASRKEAGGSYEQYF. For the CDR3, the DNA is TGCGCCAGCAGGAAAGAAGCGGGGGGCTCCTACGAGCAGTACTTC.

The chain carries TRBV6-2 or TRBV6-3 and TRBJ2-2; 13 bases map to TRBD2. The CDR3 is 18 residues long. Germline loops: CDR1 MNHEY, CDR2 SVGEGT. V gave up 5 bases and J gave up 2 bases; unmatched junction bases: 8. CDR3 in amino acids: CASSPGLAGAINTGELFF. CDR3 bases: TGTGCCAGCAGTCCCGGACTAGCGGGAGCAATTAACACCGGGGAGCTGTTTTTT.

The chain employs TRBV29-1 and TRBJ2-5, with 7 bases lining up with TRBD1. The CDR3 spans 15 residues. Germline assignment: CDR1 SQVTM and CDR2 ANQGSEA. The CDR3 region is CRLGQVRGYQETQYF. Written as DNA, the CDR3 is TGCAGACTCGGTCAAGTCAGGGGGTACCAAGAGACCCAGTACTTC.